This TCR beta chain appears in the sequencing data of a study of blood T cell repertoires in COVID-19. Methods used by the authors: Researchers report that nucleated cell counts were estimated from reference gene primer amplification. Data came from immunoSEQ multiplex PCR; TCRdb stores just in-frame clones and leaves some out. V, J and clone size are taken as reported in that table, and D and trimming were inferred from the DNA itself. The sample carries hundreds of thousands of clones, 88% recorded once. Sequencing input: peripheral blood. This receptor was obtained from a woman aged 40-49 years who had recovered from COVID-19.

Here the CDR3 reads CASSPGQGQYEQYF. The CDR3 nucleotides are TGTGCCAGCAGCCCGGGACAGGGTCAATACGAGCAGTACTTC. V and J are TRBV6-5 and TRBJ2-7; TRBD1 matches 9 bases. The junction had 7 bases not matched to a gene; V was cut back by 6 bases and J by 4 bases. The CDR3 length is 14 residues. CDR1 and CDR2 (germline): MNHEY, SVGAGI.